This TCR beta chain was documented in a study of blood T cell repertoires in COVID-19 (TCRdb year 2020). A note on the overall study: Samples from collaborators originated in the United States, Italy and Spain and spanned both the acute and convalescent phases of COVID-19. The material from the prospective study consisted of cDNA or gDNA derived from T cells, B-cell-depleted T cells, or PBMCs. Subjects who had been exposed to COVID-19, were actively infected with it, or had recovered from it provided the deeply sampled blood TCRbeta repertoires that made up the dataset. A freely available public database, intended as a resource for researchers studying the immune response to SARS-CoV-2, is where the repertoires were released. The samples were drawn from the first 160 participants of the ongoing ImmuneRACE study and from 950 to 1,500 subjects provided by 6 global collaborators. Sample metadata almost always included a de-identified subject ID, COVID-19 status, age in years and sex. HLA class I and class II types, where available, came from metadata supplied by the sample provider rather than from assay-based typing.

In the prospective study, participants were about 18 to 100 years old, resided in about 25 geographic areas of the United States, and were enrolled through a virtual design. In the prospective study, cohorts were assigned on the basis of participant-reported clinical history obtained from a screening survey and a study questionnaire. Recovered participants in ImmuneRACE Cohort 3 were defined as having two consecutive negative NP/OP PCR tests, clearance from a healthcare professional, or resolution of symptoms. Each participant in the prospective study had whole blood, serum and a nasopharyngeal or oropharyngeal swab collected by mobile phlebotomists. Prospective study participants could optionally give additional blood draws and questionnaires over an approximately two-month period. Before DNA extraction, blood samples from the prospective study were shipped at room temperature or frozen. TCRbeta CDR3 regions were amplified from genomic DNA using the immunoSEQ Assay, a bias-controlled multiplex PCR. Turning to the authors' computational methods: Within the assay, amplification of reference gene primers was used to estimate how many nucleated cells each sample contained. Sequence reads were collapsed and filtered to measure the absolute abundance of every unique TCRbeta CDR3 rearrangement. For each sample, productive Simpson clonality was calculated as the square root of Simpson's diversity index across productive rearrangements. In TCRdb, the immuneACCESS table is reduced to in-frame sequences with V and J assigned. These tables do not hold every clone; where another copy was compared, an unresolved V gene accounts for under half, and the others remain unexplained. From that table come the V and J calls and clone size; the DNA was used to work out D and trimming. Across this sample there are hundreds of thousands of clones, with around 86% seen only once. About 1.5% of the sample goes to the ten largest clones.

The CDR3 has 17 amino acids, counting the end cysteine and phenylalanine. Of all the DNA, just the CDR3 is kept, 51 bases in frame from base 1. Per the germline V gene, MGHDK is the CDR1 and SYGVNS is the CDR2. V trim: 8 bases; J trim: 2 bases; unmatched bases: 15. Results the study describes overall, beyond this receptor: Clinical and demographic metadata were provided uncurated, with the amount varying by source and participant.

Note on this clone: Its antigen specificity is not known. Base-call qualities are not available, and no considerably larger clone is one nucleotide away.

The chain is assembled from TRBV25-1 and TRBJ1-1; 9 of the junction bases match TRBD1. Sequenced: PBMCs or T cells enriched from blood (not recorded which). The clonotype originates from a woman in her fifties or sixties who had recovered from COVID-19. The DNA sequence reads TGTGCCAGCGACCAAACTCGGACAGGGGAGGTAAACACTGAAGCTTTCTTT. This is translated as CASDQTRTGEVNTEAFF.